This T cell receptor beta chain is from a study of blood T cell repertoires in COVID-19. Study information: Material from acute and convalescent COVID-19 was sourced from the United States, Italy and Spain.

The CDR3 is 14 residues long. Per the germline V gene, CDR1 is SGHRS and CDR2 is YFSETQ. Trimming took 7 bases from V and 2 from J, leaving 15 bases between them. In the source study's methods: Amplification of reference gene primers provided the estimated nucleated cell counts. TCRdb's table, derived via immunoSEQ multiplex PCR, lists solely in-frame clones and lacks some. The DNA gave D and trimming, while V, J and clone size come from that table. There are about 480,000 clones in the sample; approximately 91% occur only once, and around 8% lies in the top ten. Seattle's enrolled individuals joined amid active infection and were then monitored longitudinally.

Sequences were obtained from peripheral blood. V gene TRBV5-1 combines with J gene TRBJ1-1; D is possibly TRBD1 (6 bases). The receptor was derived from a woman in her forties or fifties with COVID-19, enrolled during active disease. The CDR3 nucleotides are TGCGCCAGCGGCATAGGACAGCCTAACACTGAAGCTTTCTTT. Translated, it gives CASGIGQPNTEAFF.